The clone carrying this T cell receptor (beta chain) was counted once. Its antigen remains unidentified. The data stem from a study of T cell responses to AZD1222 COVID-19 vaccine. Study conclusions and caveats: Rises in breadth and depth of Spike-specific TCRs came after two AZD1222 doses. Close to half of spike-specific TCRs reportedly recognize unmutated variant regions. Mapped onto spike, vaccine-associated CD4 TCRs spanned it and were dominant at 160-218 and 743-854.

The length of the CDR3 is 18 residues. Germline V gene data show CDR1 as PRHDT and CDR2 as FYEKMQ (reference sequence). V lost 5 bases and J lost 0; bases outside the gene matches: 11. Clones were sequenced by immunoSEQ multiplex PCR, and TCRdb holds only the in-frame ones, with some missing. The repertoire holds about 150,000 clones, with around nine tenths as singletons. V is TRBV13 and J is TRBJ2-7; 12 bases agree with TRBD2. The origin of this receptor is an adult in good health. The sequencing used peripheral blood, collected on day 0 of MenACWY control vaccination. CDR3 protein: CASSRTSGTLTGSYEQYF. CDR3 sequence (DNA): TGTGCCAGCAGCAGGACTAGCGGGACCCTTACAGGCTCCTACGAGCAGTACTTC.